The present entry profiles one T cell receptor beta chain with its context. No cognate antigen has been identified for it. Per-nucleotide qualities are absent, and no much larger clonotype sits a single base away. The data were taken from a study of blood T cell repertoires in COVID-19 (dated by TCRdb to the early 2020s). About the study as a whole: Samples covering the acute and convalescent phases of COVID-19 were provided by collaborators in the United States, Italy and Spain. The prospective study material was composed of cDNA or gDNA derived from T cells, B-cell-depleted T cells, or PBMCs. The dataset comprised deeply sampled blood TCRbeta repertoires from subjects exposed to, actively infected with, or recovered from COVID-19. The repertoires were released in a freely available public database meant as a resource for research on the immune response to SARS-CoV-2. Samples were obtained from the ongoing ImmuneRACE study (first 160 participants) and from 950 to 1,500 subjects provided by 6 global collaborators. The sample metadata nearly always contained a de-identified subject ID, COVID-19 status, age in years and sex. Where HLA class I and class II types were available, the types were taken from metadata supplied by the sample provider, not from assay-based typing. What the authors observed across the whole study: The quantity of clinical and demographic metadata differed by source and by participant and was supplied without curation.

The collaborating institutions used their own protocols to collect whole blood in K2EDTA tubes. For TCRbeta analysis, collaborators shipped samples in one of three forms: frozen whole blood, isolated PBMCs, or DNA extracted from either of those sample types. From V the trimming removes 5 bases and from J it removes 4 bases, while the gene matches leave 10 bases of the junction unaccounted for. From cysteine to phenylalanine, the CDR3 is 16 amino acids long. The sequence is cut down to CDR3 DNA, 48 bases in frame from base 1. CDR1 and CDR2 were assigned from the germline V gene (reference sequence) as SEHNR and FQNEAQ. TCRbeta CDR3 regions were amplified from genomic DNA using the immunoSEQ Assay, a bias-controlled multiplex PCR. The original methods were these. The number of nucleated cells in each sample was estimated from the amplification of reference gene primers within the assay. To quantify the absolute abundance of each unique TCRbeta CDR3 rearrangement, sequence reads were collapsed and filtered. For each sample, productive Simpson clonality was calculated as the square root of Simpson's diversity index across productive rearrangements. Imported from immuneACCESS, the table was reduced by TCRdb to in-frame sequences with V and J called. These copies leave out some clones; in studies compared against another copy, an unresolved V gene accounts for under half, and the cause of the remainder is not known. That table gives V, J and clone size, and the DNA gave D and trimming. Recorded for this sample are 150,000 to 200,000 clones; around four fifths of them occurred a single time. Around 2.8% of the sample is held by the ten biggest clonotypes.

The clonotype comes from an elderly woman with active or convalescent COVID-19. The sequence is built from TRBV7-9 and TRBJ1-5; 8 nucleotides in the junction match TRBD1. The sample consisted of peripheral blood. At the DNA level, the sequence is TGTGCCAGCAGCCCAGGATCAGGGGGCTCGAATCAGCCCCAGCATTTT. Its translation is CASSPGSGGSNQPQHF.